The source of this T cell receptor (beta chain) is a study of blood T cell repertoires in COVID-19. About the research overall: Collection of acute and convalescent COVID-19 samples took place in the United States, Italy and Spain. T cells, B-cell-depleted T cells, or PBMCs supplied cDNA or gDNA.

Germline CDR1 LNHDA, CDR2 SQIVND (reference sequence). The CDR3 totals 15 residues. Trimming removed 7 bases from V and 5 bases from J; junction bases left unmatched: 10. Original analysis: Estimated nucleated cell counts came from reference gene primer amplification. Sequencing was performed with immunoSEQ multiplex PCR; in TCRdb, only in-frame clones are kept and a portion is missing. The V and J calls and clone size are taken from that table; D and trimming were inferred from the DNA. In the table there are some 33,000 clones, about nine tenths of which are singletons. The specimen sequenced was peripheral blood. The source is a man between 60 and 75 years old with acute or convalescent COVID-19. The chain joins TRBV19 to TRBJ2-1, with TRBD2 matching 8 bases. CDR3 loop: CASTPGAGGHNEQFF. Here the CDR3 DNA reads TGTGCCAGTACCCCTGGGGCGGGAGGCCACAATGAGCAGTTCTTC.